This is a list of T cell receptor beta chains from one sample in a study of post-analysis software for immune sequencing data. One entry per CDR3 protein, called by TCRdb with MiXCR from the PCR reads. Here the sample spans roughly 800,000 distinct CDR3 sequences, about 50% being singletons. The sequenced material came from blood. The receptors shown here come from a girl aged 5 to 17 with multiple sclerosis. The CDR3 runs from the conserved cysteine through the conserved F or W. The order of the fields is CDR3 protein, J gene, clone size, V gene. Not all rows give a size; the values are once, few, many and, for expanded clones, a class.

CDR3aa: CASSLGLAGVVQETQYF
j_gene: TRBJ2-5
abundance: .
v_gene: TRBV7-8

CDR3aa: CASRRPRSTDTQYF
j_gene: TRBJ2-3
abundance: .
v_gene: TRBV27

CDR3aa: CASRDTQNTEAFF
j_gene: TRBJ1-1
abundance: few
v_gene: TRBV7-9

CDR3aa: CSVKQTSGDQETQYF
j_gene: TRBJ2-5
abundance: .
v_gene: TRBV20-1

CDR3aa: CASRPVGARYNEQFF
j_gene: TRBJ2-1
abundance: .
v_gene: TRBV7-9

CDR3aa: CASSQSAGDAFF
j_gene: TRBJ1-1
abundance: .
v_gene: TRBV4-2

CDR3aa: CASRPTWSSYNSPLHF
j_gene: TRBJ1-6
abundance: .
v_gene: TRBV6-5

CDR3aa: CSASPSGVIGEQFF
j_gene: TRBJ2-1
abundance: .
v_gene: TRBV20-1

CDR3aa: CATGPGRSSNEQFF
j_gene: TRBJ2-1
abundance: .
v_gene: TRBV27

CDR3aa: CASSRWGETEAFF
j_gene: TRBJ1-1
abundance: .
v_gene: TRBV14

CDR3aa: CASSPPTSGAYEQYF
j_gene: TRBJ2-7
abundance: few
v_gene: TRBV12-3/TRBV12-4

CDR3aa: CSARETTGGYNEQFF
j_gene: TRBJ2-1
abundance: .
v_gene: TRBV20-1

CDR3aa: CASSVGTAYNSPLHF
j_gene: TRBJ1-6
abundance: .
v_gene: TRBV5-1

CDR3aa: CASSYSGTGVGYTF
j_gene: TRBJ1-2
abundance: .
v_gene: TRBV6-5

CDR3aa: CSASLREGAPDTQYF
j_gene: TRBJ2-3
abundance: once
v_gene: TRBV20-1

CDR3aa: CASSLVSGTSGRASTDTQYF
j_gene: TRBJ2-3
abundance: few
v_gene: TRBV11-2

CDR3aa: CASSFEAGARWNTQYF
j_gene: TRBJ2-3
abundance: .
v_gene: TRBV7-2

CDR3aa: CASSPQQGTYGYTF
j_gene: TRBJ1-2
abundance: .
v_gene: TRBV7-2

CDR3aa: CASSQGQVTDLAKNIQYF
j_gene: TRBJ2-4
abundance: .
v_gene: TRBV4-2

CDR3aa: CAISGTSGSRVDTQYF
j_gene: TRBJ2-3
abundance: few
v_gene: TRBV10-3

CDR3aa: CASSLQQGNTDTQYF
j_gene: TRBJ2-3
abundance: .
v_gene: TRBV5-1

CDR3aa: CSALKRGTGSYNEQFF
j_gene: TRBJ2-1
abundance: .
v_gene: TRBV20-1

CDR3aa: CASRVRTPRQGTGELFF
j_gene: TRBJ2-2
abundance: .
v_gene: TRBV27

CDR3aa: CASRKPAPSSYEQYF
j_gene: TRBJ2-7
abundance: .
v_gene: TRBV6-5

CDR3aa: CSVAVRDSGNIQYF
j_gene: TRBJ2-4
abundance: many
v_gene: TRBV29-1

CDR3aa: CASSSSPGWKGTDTQYF
j_gene: TRBJ2-3
abundance: .
v_gene: TRBV11-2

CDR3aa: CASSYSIAGVYEQYF
j_gene: TRBJ2-7
abundance: .
v_gene: TRBV6-5

CDR3aa: CASSPRRGSHEKLFF
j_gene: TRBJ1-4
abundance: few
v_gene: TRBV4-1

CDR3aa: CASRDQNTEAFF
j_gene: TRBJ1-1
abundance: .
v_gene: TRBV6-6

CDR3aa: CSAMGLAGMDTQYF
j_gene: TRBJ2-3
abundance: few
v_gene: TRBV20-1

CDR3aa: CAISGQTLEFEQYF
j_gene: .
abundance: .
v_gene: TRBV10-3

CDR3aa: CATMGQGANEQYF
j_gene: .
abundance: .
v_gene: TRBV6-2/TRBV6-3

CDR3aa: CATSRAGDEQFF
j_gene: TRBJ2-1
abundance: .
v_gene: TRBV15

CDR3aa: CATPTYNEQFF
j_gene: TRBJ2-1
abundance: .
v_gene: TRBV7-9

CDR3aa: CASSLANRGADVQYF
j_gene: TRBJ2-3
abundance: .
v_gene: TRBV12-3/TRBV12-4

CDR3aa: CATGLGGASYEQYF
j_gene: .
abundance: .
v_gene: TRBV15

CDR3aa: CASTHSTDNEQYF
j_gene: .
abundance: .
v_gene: TRBV12-3/TRBV12-4

CDR3aa: CASSVGWIQETQYF
j_gene: TRBJ2-5
abundance: .
v_gene: TRBV9

CDR3aa: CSVKNGQGVYEQYF
j_gene: TRBJ2-7
abundance: .
v_gene: TRBV29-1

CDR3aa: CASNPVGGDYEQYF
j_gene: TRBJ2-7
abundance: .
v_gene: TRBV5-6

CDR3aa: CASSIATPGYTF
j_gene: TRBJ1-2
abundance: .
v_gene: TRBV5-6

CDR3aa: CASSQAEHLRSPSSYEQYF
j_gene: TRBJ2-7
abundance: few
v_gene: TRBV4-1

CDR3aa: CSVGRGEVYGYTF
j_gene: TRBJ1-2
abundance: .
v_gene: TRBV29-1

CDR3aa: CASRPRTVHNEQFF
j_gene: TRBJ2-1
abundance: .
v_gene: TRBV6-5

CDR3aa: CSVEWSNTGELFF
j_gene: TRBJ2-2
abundance: .
v_gene: TRBV29-1

CDR3aa: CATSRDPSGVETQYF
j_gene: TRBJ2-5
abundance: .
v_gene: TRBV15

CDR3aa: CASSQGYGGRDINYEQYF
j_gene: TRBJ2-7
abundance: .
v_gene: TRBV3-1

CDR3aa: CASSSPAGDGEQFF
j_gene: TRBJ2-1
abundance: .
v_gene: TRBV7-9

CDR3aa: CASNPLGSSYNEQFF
j_gene: TRBJ2-1
abundance: .
v_gene: TRBV5-6

CDR3aa: CASSQTEGQTYEQYF
j_gene: TRBJ2-7
abundance: .
v_gene: TRBV4-1

CDR3aa: CASSYLGLAGLADTQYF
j_gene: TRBJ2-3
abundance: .
v_gene: TRBV6-5

CDR3aa: CASSYGANTAGETQYF
j_gene: TRBJ2-5
abundance: few
v_gene: TRBV6-5

CDR3aa: CASSTSADTQYF
j_gene: TRBJ2-3
abundance: .
v_gene: TRBV6-2/TRBV6-3

CDR3aa: CSVEDRQGVVHEQYF
j_gene: TRBJ2-7
abundance: .
v_gene: TRBV29-1

CDR3aa: CASSLDGATMEYF
j_gene: TRBJ2-7
abundance: few
v_gene: TRBV5-1

CDR3aa: CATSEGPGQLQETQYF
j_gene: TRBJ2-5
abundance: .
v_gene: TRBV24-1

CDR3aa: CSASGFVSGRSVVEQYF
j_gene: TRBJ2-7
abundance: .
v_gene: TRBV20-1

CDR3aa: CASSPALGAGSGYEQYF
j_gene: TRBJ2-7
abundance: .
v_gene: TRBV14

CDR3aa: CSAEGRTSNNEQFF
j_gene: TRBJ2-1
abundance: .
v_gene: TRBV20-1

CDR3aa: CASSQERKGPQHF
j_gene: TRBJ1-5
abundance: .
v_gene: TRBV4-1